This section outlines one T cell receptor (beta chain) sequence together with its context. What it binds is unknown. Only in-frame clones appear in the TCRdb table, and some are missing; sequencing was by immunoSEQ multiplex PCR. The sample holds over a thousand clones; around 77% are singletons and the top ten take 14%. This sample was taken from a study of early stage breast cancer tumors. Notes on the study in general: Enriched TCRB sequences shared across patients were mostly commonly generated sequences. Tumors had about 2.3-fold higher T cell density than normal breast.

Often roughly 90-340 mg of normal breast tissue was needed for DNA. This CDR3 has 14 amino acids. The ends lost 5 bases at V and 4 bases at J; junction bases unmatched: 5. Germline CDR1 and CDR2: MDHEN and SYDVKM. The chain has TRBV28 and TRBJ1-2; TRBD1 agrees at 9 bases. Sequencing was performed on normal breast tissue next to the tumor. The sequence was collected from a person aged 50-59 years with breast cancer. The CDR3 loop is CASSVDRGVYGYTF. CDR3 in DNA: TGTGCCAGCAGTGTCGACAGGGGGGTCTATGGCTACACCTTC.